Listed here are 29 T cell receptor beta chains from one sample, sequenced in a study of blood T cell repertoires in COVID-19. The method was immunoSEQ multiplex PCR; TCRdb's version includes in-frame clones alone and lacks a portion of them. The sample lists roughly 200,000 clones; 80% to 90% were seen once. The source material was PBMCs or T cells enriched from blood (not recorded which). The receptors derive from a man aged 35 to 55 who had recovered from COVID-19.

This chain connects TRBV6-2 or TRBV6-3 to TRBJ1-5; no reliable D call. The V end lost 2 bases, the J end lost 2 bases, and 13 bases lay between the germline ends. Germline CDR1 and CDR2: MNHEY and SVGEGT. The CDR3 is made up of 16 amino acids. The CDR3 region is CASSYPVSRGNQPQHF. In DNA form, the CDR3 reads TGTGCCAGCAGTTACCCTGTTTCCCGGGGCAATCAGCCCCAGCATTTT.

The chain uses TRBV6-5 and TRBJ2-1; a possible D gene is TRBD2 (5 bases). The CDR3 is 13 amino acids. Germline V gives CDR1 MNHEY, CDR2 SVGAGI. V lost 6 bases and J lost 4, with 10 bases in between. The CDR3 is CASSLTRYNEQFF. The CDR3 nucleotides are TGTGCCAGCAGCCTAACTAGATACAATGAGCAGTTCTTC.

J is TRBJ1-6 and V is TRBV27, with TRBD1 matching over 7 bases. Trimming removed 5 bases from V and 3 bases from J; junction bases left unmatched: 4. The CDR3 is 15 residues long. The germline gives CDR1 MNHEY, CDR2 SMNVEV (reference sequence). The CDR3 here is CASSLTGDYNSPLHF. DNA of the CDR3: TGTGCCAGCAGTCTTACAGGGGACTATAATTCACCCCTCCACTTT.

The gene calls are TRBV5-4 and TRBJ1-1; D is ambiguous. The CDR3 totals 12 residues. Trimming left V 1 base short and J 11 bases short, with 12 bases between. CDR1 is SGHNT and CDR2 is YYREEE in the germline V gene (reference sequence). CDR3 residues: CASSLFGYRAFF. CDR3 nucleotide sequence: TGTGCCAGCAGCTTGTTCGGGTATAGGGCTTTCTTT. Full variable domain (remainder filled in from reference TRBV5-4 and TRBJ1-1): ETGVTQSPTHLIKTRGQQVTLRCSSQSGHNTVSWYQQALGQGPQFIFQYYREEENGRGNFPPRFSGLQFPNYSSELNVNALELDDSALYLCASSLFGYRAFFGQGTRLTVV.

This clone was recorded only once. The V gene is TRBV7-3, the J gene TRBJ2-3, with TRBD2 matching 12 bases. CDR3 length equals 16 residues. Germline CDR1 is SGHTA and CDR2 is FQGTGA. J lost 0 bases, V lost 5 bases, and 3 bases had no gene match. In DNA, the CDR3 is TGTGCCAGCAGCCTAGGACTAGCGGGGAGCACAGATACGCAGTATTTT. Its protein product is CASSLGLAGSTDTQYF.

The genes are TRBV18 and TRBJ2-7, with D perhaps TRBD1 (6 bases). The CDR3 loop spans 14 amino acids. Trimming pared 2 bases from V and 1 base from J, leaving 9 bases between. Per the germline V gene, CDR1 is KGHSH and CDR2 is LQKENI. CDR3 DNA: TGTGCCAGCTCACCAGGAACAGGGTCCTACGAGCAGTACTTC. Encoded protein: CASSPGTGSYEQYF.

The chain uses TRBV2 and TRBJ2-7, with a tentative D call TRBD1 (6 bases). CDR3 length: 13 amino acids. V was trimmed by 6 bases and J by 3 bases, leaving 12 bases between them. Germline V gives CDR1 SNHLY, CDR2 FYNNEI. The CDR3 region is CASRQGVLYEQYF. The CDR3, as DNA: TGTGCCAGCAGACAGGGAGTCCTCTACGAGCAGTACTTC.

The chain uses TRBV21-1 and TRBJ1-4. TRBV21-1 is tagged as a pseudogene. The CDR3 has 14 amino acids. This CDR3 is CASSRARRHEKLFF. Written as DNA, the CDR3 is TGTGCCAGCAGCAGAGCCCGGAGGCATGAAAAACTGTTTTTT.

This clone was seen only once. The chain's CDR3 is CASSLVQYTDTQYF. CDR3 in DNA: TGTGCCAGCAGCTTGGTTCAGTACACAGATACGCAGTATTTT. The chain has TRBV5-5 and TRBJ2-3; D not certain. V was trimmed by 0 bases and J by 2 bases, leaving 7 bases between them. The germline gives CDR1 SGHKS, CDR2 YYEKEE (reference sequence). The CDR3 has 14 amino acids.

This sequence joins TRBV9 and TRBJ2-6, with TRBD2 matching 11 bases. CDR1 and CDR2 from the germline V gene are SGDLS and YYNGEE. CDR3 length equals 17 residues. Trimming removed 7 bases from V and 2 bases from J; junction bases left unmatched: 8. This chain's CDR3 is CASSTSGSFAGANVLTF. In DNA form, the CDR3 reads TGTGCCAGCTCAACTAGCGGGAGTTTTGCTGGGGCCAACGTCCTGACTTTC.

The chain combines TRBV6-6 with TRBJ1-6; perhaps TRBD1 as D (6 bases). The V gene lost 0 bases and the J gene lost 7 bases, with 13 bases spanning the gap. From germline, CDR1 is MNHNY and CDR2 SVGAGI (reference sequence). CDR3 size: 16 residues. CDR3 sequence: CASSYSIGTLNSPLHF. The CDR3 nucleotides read TGTGCCAGCAGTTACTCGATCGGGACATTGAATTCACCCCTCCACTTT.

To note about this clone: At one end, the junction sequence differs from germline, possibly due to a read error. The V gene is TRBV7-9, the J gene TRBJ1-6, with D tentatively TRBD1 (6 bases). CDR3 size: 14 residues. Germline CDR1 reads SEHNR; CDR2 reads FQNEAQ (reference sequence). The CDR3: CASSLDPHGTPGEF. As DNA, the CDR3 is TGTGCCAGCAGCTTAGACCCCCACGGGACACCGGGCGAGTTT.

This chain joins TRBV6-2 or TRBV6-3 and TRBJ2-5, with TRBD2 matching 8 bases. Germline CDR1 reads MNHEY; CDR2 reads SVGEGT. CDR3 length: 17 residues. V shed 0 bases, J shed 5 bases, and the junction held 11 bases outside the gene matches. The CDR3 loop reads CASSYSRREARRETQYF. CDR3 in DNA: TGTGCCAGCAGTTACTCGAGGCGGGAGGCCCGAAGGGAGACCCAGTACTTC.

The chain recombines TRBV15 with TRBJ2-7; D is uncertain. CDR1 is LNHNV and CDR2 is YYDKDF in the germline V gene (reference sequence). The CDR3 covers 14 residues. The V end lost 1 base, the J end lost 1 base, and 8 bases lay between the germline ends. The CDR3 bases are TGTGCCACCAGCAGAGGGGCGACATCCTACGAGCAGTACGTC. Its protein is CATSRGATSYEQYV.

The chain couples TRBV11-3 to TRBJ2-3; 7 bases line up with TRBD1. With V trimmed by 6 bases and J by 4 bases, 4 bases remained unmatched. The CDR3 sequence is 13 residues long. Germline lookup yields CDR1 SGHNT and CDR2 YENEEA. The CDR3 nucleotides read TGTGCCAGCAGTTCAACAGGGGCAGATACGCAGTATTTT. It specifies CASSSTGADTQYF.

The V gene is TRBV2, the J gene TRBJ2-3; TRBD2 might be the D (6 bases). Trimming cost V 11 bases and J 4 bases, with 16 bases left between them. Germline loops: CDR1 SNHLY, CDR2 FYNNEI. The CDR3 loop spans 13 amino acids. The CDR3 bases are TGTGCCTCCCGGGGGATCAAGTCAGATACGCAGTATTTT. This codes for CASRGIKSDTQYF. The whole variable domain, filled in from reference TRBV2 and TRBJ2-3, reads EPEVTQTPSHQVTQMGQEVILRCVPISNHLYFYWYRQILGQKVEFLVSFYNNEISEKSEIFDDQFSVERPDGSNFTLKIRSTKLEDSAMYFCASRGIKSDTQYFGPGTRLTVL.

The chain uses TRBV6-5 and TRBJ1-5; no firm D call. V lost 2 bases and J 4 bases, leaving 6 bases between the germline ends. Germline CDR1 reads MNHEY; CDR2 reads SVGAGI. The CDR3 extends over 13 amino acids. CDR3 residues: CASSYAFNQPQHF. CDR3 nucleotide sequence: TGTGCCAGCAGTTACGCGTTTAATCAGCCCCAGCATTTT.

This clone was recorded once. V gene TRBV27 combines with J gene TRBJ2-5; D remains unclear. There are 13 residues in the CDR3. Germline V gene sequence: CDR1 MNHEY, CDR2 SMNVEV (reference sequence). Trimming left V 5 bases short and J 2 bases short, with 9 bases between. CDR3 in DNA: TGTGCCAGCAGTCAATACTATCAAGAGACCCAGTACTTC. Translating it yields CASSQYYQETQYF.

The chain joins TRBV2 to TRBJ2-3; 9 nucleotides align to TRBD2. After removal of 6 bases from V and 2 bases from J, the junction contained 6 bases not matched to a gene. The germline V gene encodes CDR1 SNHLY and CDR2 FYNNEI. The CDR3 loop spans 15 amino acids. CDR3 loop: CASSKLAGTTDTQYF. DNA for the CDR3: TGTGCCAGCAGCAAGCTAGCGGGGACCACAGATACGCAGTATTTT.

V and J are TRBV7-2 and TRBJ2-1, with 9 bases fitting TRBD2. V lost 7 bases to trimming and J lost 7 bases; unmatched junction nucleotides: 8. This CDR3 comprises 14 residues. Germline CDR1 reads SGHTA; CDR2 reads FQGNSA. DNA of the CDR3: TGTGCCAGCAATAGCGGGAGTCGGGAAAATGAGCAGTTCTTC. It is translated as CASNSGSRENEQFF.

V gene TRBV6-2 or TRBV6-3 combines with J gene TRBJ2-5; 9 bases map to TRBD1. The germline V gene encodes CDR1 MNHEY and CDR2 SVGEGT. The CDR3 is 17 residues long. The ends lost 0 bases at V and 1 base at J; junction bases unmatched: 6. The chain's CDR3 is CASSYSGQGKVQETQYF. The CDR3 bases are TGTGCCAGCAGTTACTCAGGACAGGGGAAAGTCCAAGAGACCCAGTACTTC.

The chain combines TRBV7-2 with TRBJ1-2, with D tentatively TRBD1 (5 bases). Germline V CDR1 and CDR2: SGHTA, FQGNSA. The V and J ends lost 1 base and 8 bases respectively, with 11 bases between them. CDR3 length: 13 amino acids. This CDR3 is CASSLGSGYGYTF. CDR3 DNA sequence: TGTGCCAGCAGCTTAGGCTCAGGGTACGGCTACACCTTC.

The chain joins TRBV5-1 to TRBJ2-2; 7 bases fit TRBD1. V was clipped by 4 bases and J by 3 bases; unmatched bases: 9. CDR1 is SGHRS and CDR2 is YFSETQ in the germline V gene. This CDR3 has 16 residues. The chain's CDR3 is CASSLRTGGDTGELFF. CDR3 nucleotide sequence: TGCGCCAGCAGCCTCAGGACAGGTGGGGACACCGGGGAGCTGTTTTTT.

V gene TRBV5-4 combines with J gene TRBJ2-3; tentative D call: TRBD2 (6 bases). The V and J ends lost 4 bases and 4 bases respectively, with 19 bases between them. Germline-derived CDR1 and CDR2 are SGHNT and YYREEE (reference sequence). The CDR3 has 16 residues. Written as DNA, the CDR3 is TGTGCCAGCAGCCAGGACCAGGCCTCGGGGGCAGATACGCAGTATTTT. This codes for CASSQDQASGADTQYF. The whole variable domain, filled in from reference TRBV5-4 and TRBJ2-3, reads ETGVTQSPTHLIKTRGQQVTLRCSSQSGHNTVSWYQQALGQGPQFIFQYYREEENGRGNFPPRFSGLQFPNYSSELNVNALELDDSALYLCASSQDQASGADTQYFGPGTRLTVL.

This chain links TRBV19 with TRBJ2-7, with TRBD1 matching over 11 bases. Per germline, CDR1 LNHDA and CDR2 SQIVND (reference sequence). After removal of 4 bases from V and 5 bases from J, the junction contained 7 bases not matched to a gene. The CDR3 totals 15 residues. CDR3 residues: CASSRYPGQGDEQYF. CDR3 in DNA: TGTGCCAGTAGTAGGTACCCGGGACAGGGGGACGAGCAGTACTTC.

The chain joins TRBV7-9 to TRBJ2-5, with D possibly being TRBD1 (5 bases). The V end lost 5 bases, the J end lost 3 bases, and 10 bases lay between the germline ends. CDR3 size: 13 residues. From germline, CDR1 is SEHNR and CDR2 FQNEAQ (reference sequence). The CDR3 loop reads CASSLDRKETQYF. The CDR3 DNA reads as TGTGCCAGCAGCCTCGACAGAAAAGAGACCCAGTACTTC.

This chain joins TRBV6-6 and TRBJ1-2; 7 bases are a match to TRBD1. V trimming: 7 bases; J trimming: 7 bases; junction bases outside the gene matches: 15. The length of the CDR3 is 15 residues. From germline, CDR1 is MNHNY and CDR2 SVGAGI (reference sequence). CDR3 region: CASTANRGAIFGYTF. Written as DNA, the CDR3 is TGTGCCAGCACTGCAAACAGGGGAGCGATATTTGGCTACACCTTC.

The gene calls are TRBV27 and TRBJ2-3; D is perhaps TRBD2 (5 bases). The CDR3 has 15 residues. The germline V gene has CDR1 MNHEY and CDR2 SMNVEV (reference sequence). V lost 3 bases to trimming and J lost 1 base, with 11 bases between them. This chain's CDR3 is CASSLGVSGTDTQYF. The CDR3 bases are TGTGCCAGCAGTTTGGGAGTTTCAGGCACAGATACGCAGTATTTT.

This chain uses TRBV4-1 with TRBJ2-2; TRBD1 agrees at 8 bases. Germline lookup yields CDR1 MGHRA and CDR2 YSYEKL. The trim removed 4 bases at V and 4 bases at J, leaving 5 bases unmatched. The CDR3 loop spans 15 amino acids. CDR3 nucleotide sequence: TGCGCCAGCAGCCTCGGACAGGGAGCCACCGGGGAGCTGTTTTTT. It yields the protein CASSLGQGATGELFF.